These 4 T cell receptor beta chains were sequenced from one sample in a study of blood T cells in healthy people across ages. Next came a second PCR, run for about 6 to 11 cycles, which used a sample-barcoded 5' primer along with a J-beta primer mix. In TCRdb, the 5' RACE reads were re-called with MiXCR into one record per CDR3 protein. This sample has about 650,000 distinct CDR3 sequences; about 51% occur once, and the top ten carry approximately 15%. Sequenced: blood. All receptors come from a woman older than 75 in good health.

The chain carries TRBV5-6 and TRBJ2-1; a weak D match, TRBD1 (5 bases). V dropped 0 bases and J dropped 8 bases, with 9 bases sitting between them. The CDR3 is 13 residues long. Germline V lookup: CDR1 SGHDT, CDR2 YYEEEE. DNA for the CDR3: TGTGCCAGCAGCTTGGGGGGCCTCTATGAGCAGTTCTTC. It yields the protein CASSLGGLYEQFF. Supplemented by reference TRBV5-6 and TRBJ2-1, the full variable domain reads DAGVTQSPTHLIKTRGQQVTLRCSPKSGHDTVSWYQQALGQGPQFIFQYYEEEERQRGNFPDRFSGHQFPNYSSELNVNALLLGDSALYLCASSLGGLYEQFFGPGTRLTVL.

The rearrangement links TRBV4-3 to TRBJ2-7; 7 nucleotides agree with TRBD1. J was trimmed by 3 bases and V by 3 bases; bases with no gene match: 11. The CDR3 loop spans 16 amino acids. Per germline, CDR1 LGHNA and CDR2 YSLEER. The CDR3 spells CASSHPGTATNYEQYF. DNA of the CDR3: TGCGCCAGCAGCCATCCCGGGACAGCCACTAACTACGAGCAGTACTTC.

The chain employs TRBV12-3 or TRBV12-4 and TRBJ2-3, with a tentative D call TRBD2 (6 bases). The CDR3 runs 16 residues. The V end was cut by 3 bases, the J end by 3 bases, with 16 bases between. CDR3 amino acids: CASSFFGSGSTDTQYF. CDR3 sequence (DNA): TGTGCCAGCAGTTTCTTTGGCAGCGGGTCGACAGATACGCAGTATTTT.

This clonotype was counted ten times or more. This chain connects TRBV7-9 to TRBJ2-3; D call uncertain. The CDR3 is made up of 16 amino acids. Germline assignment: CDR1 SEHNR and CDR2 FQNEAQ (reference sequence). Trimming stripped 2 bases from V and 4 bases from J, with 16 bases between. The CDR3 loop is CASSLWLQVNSDTQYF. The CDR3 coding sequence is TGTGCCAGCAGCTTATGGCTGCAAGTGAACTCAGATACGCAGTATTTT.